Below, 30 T cell receptor beta chains from the same sample are listed, as sequenced in a study of stem cell transplantation in POMP-related autoinflammatory disease. Method: immunoSEQ multiplex PCR; TCRdb's copy keeps in-frame clones and lacks some. The repertoire holds some 65,000 clones, with roughly 93% as singletons. The sequences come from CD4+ T cells from PBMCs, collected after stem cell transplantation. Receptors originate from a human patient with POMP-related autoinflammation and immune dysregulation (PRAID). Some of the T cells may derive from the graft donor.

This clone appeared once. This chain joins TRBV28 and TRBJ1-6, with 11 bases that match TRBD1. V trimming: 5 bases; J trimming: 4 bases; junction bases outside the gene matches: 4. Germline CDR1 MDHEN, CDR2 SYDVKM. CDR3 length: 16 amino acids. The CDR3 loop reads CASSPWDRGYNSPLHF. Written as DNA, the CDR3 is TGTGCCAGCAGTCCCTGGGACAGGGGGTATAATTCACCCCTCCACTTT. Combining the CDR3 with reference TRBV28 and TRBJ1-6 gives the whole variable domain DVKVTQSSRYLVKRTGEKVFLECVQDMDHENMFWYRQDPGLGLRLIYFSYDVKMKEKGDIPEGYSVSREKKERFSLILESASTNQTSMYLCASSPWDRGYNSPLHFGNGTRLTVT.

This chain uses TRBV19 with TRBJ1-1; D remains ambiguous. The CDR3 is made up of 14 amino acids. Germline CDR1 is LNHDA and CDR2 is SQIVND (reference sequence). Trimming removed 3 bases from V and 5 bases from J, with 13 bases in between. As DNA, the CDR3 is TGTGCCAGTAGTATGCTGGGGAGAGAGACTGAAGCTTTCTTT. This codes for CASSMLGRETEAFF. The full variable domain, with the rest looked up from reference TRBV19 and TRBJ1-1, is DGGITQSPKYLFRKEGQNVTLSCEQNLNHDAMYWYRQDPGQGLRLIYYSQIVNDFQKGDIAEGYSVSREKKESFPLTVTSAQKNPTAFYLCASSMLGRETEAFFGQGTRLTVV.

This chain uses TRBV27 with TRBJ2-3, with 7 positions matching TRBD2. Per germline, CDR1 MNHEY and CDR2 SMNVEV (reference sequence). The J segment lost 5 bases and the V segment lost 5 bases, leaving 10 bases of the junction unmatched. CDR3 length: 15 residues. This CDR3 is CASSLLGLVRDTQYF. Here the CDR3 DNA reads TGTGCCAGCAGTCTCCTTGGACTAGTGAGAGATACGCAGTATTTT.

The chain carries TRBV12-3 or TRBV12-4 and TRBJ1-2; tentative D call: TRBD1 (5 bases). This CDR3 is built from 13 residues. Between the trimmed V and J ends, which lost 4 bases and 4 bases, there was a span of 10 bases. Written as DNA, the CDR3 is TGTGCCAGCAGTTCCGGGACGGTCTATGGCTACACCTTC. Protein product: CASSSGTVYGYTF.

DNA for the CDR3: TGCGCCAGCAGTGAGTCAGCGGCAGATACGCAGTATTTT. It specifies CASSESAADTQYF. The V gene is TRBV10-1, the J gene TRBJ2-3, with D possibly matching TRBD2 (5 bases). The CDR3 sequence is 13 residues long. Germline V gene data show CDR1 as WNHNN and CDR2 as SYGVQD (reference sequence). Trimming stripped 0 bases from V and 4 bases from J, with 5 bases between.

About this clone itself: Other DNA sequences in this sample translate to the same CDR3. J is TRBJ2-3 and V is TRBV5-1, with 11 bases aligning to TRBD2. CDR1 and CDR2 (germline): SGHRS, YFSETQ. The V segment lost 2 bases and the J segment 6 bases; nucleotides outside the gene matches: 2. CDR3 length equals 14 residues. In DNA form, the CDR3 reads TGCGCCAGCAGCTTTAGCGGGGGGGCGGATACGCAGTATTTT. It yields the protein CASSFSGGADTQYF.

The genes are TRBV10-2 and TRBJ2-7; tentatively, D is TRBD2 (5 bases). This CDR3 spans 12 amino acids. The germline gives CDR1 WSHSY, CDR2 SAAADI. Trimming left V 6 bases short and J 6 bases short, with 12 bases between. CDR3 region: CASSEGLSEQYV. CDR3 DNA sequence: TGCGCCAGCAGCGAGGGTTTGAGCGAGCAGTACGTC.

The V gene is TRBV5-1, the J gene TRBJ1-2, with D perhaps TRBD1 (5 bases). Per germline, CDR1 SGHRS and CDR2 YFSETQ. This CDR3 comprises 16 residues. With 0 bases removed from V and 5 bases from J, the gap between germline ends came to 17 bases. The CDR3 here is CASSLELGVTGYGYTF. The CDR3 DNA sequence: TGCGCCAGCAGCTTGGAGTTGGGGGTGACCGGGTATGGCTACACCTTC.

The rearrangement uses TRBV4-1 and TRBJ2-4; 7 nucleotides agree with TRBD2. The germline V gene has CDR1 MGHRA and CDR2 YSYEKL. The ends lost 0 bases at V and 3 bases at J; junction bases unmatched: 5. The CDR3 extends over 16 amino acids. Here the CDR3 DNA reads TGCGCCAGCAGCCAAGAGGAGTGGGGGGGCAAAAACATTCAGTACTTC. It codes for CASSQEEWGGKNIQYF.

The table lists this clone with a few counts. The V call is TRBV18, the J call TRBJ1-1; TRBD1 agrees at 7 bases. Losses at the gene ends were 4 bases for V and 3 bases for J; bases not matched to a gene: 5. This CDR3 is 14 amino acids long. CDR1 KGHSH and CDR2 LQKENI come from the germline V gene. Written as DNA, the CDR3 is TGTGCCAGCTCACTAACAGGGGTATACACTGAAGCTTTCTTT. Protein: CASSLTGVYTEAFF.

The chain has TRBV19 and TRBJ1-2; the D gene is possibly TRBD1 (6 bases). There are 13 residues in the CDR3. The V gene lost 6 bases and the J gene lost 0 bases, with 8 bases spanning the gap. CDR1 is LNHDA, CDR2 SQIVND, per germline (reference sequence). The CDR3: CASRDSSNYGYTF. The CDR3 DNA is TGTGCCAGTAGGGACAGTTCTAACTATGGCTACACCTTC.

This chain uses TRBV6-5 with TRBJ2-2, with D perhaps matching TRBD1 (5 bases). This CDR3 comprises 14 residues. The germline V gene encodes CDR1 MNHEY and CDR2 SVGAGI. V was trimmed by 8 bases and J by 6 bases, leaving 16 bases between them. CDR3 region: CASLLKRQPGELFF. The CDR3 nucleotides read TGTGCCAGCTTACTTAAAAGACAGCCCGGGGAGCTGTTTTTT.

The CDR3 region is CSVLTMTPNTEAFF. The CDR3 nucleotides read TGCAGCGTCTTAACTATGACACCGAACACTGAAGCTTTCTTT. The V gene is TRBV29-1, the J gene TRBJ1-1; D unresolved. The V gene's germline CDR1 is SQVTM and CDR2 ANQGSEA. The length of the CDR3 is 14 residues. V dropped 6 bases and J dropped 1 base, with 15 bases sitting between them.

V usage is TRBV3-1 (or the pseudogene TRBV3-2) and J usage is TRBJ2-3; 9 bases fit TRBD2. Per the germline V gene, CDR1 is LGHDT and CDR2 is YNNKEL (reference sequence). CDR3 size: 18 residues. J was trimmed by 3 bases and V by 0 bases; bases with no gene match: 10. The CDR3 DNA reads TGTGCCAGCAGCCAAGATCTGGGTAGCGGGAGATTAACAGATACGCAGTATTTT. Amino acids: CASSQDLGSGRLTDTQYF.

The V and J genes are TRBV5-6 and TRBJ2-1, with a weak D call TRBD2 (5 bases). CDR1 SGHDT and CDR2 YYEEEE come from the germline V gene. V gave up 0 bases and J gave up 6 bases, with 13 bases separating them. The length of the CDR3 is 15 residues. This CDR3 is CASSLVASPLNEQFF. CDR3 nucleotide sequence: TGTGCCAGCAGCTTGGTAGCTAGCCCCCTCAATGAGCAGTTCTTC.

V is TRBV5-1 and J is TRBJ2-4; 8 bases agree with TRBD1. Germline V gene data show CDR1 as SGHRS and CDR2 as YFSETQ. The CDR3 is 15 residues long. J gave up 5 bases and V 1 base, and 5 bases lay outside the gene matches. CDR3 DNA: TGCGCCAGCAGCTTGCCAAACAGGGGGGAAAACATTCAGTACTTC. Protein product: CASSLPNRGENIQYF.

The gene calls are TRBV5-1 and TRBJ1-2; possible D gene TRBD1, 5 bases. Germline lookup yields CDR1 SGHRS and CDR2 YFSETQ. The CDR3 runs 15 residues. The ends were cut back, 4 bases at V and 4 bases at J, with 17 bases in the middle. CDR3 sequence: CASSPGAAQGYGYTF. Written as DNA, the CDR3 is TGCGCCAGCAGCCCAGGAGCGGCCCAGGGCTATGGCTACACCTTC.

The chain couples TRBV5-1 to TRBJ2-2, with TRBD1 identical over 9 bases. CDR1 and CDR2 (germline): SGHRS, YFSETQ. The CDR3 totals 15 residues. V was pared by 4 bases and J by 5 bases, with 6 bases of the junction left unmatched. The CDR3 bases are TGCGCCAGCAGCAGAACAGGGGGCGAGACCGGGGAGCTGTTTTTT. The encoded protein is CASSRTGGETGELFF.

V usage is TRBV11-2 and J usage is TRBJ2-3; D call uncertain. This CDR3 region has 14 residues. Germline V gives CDR1 SGHAT, CDR2 FQNNGV. Trimming left V 1 base short and J 1 base short, with 6 bases between. The DNA for the CDR3 is TGTGCCAGCAGCTTAGTCAATGGCACAGATACGCAGTATTTT. Translated, it gives CASSLVNGTDTQYF. The full variable domain, in which reference TRBV11-2 and TRBJ2-3 provide the parts outside the CDR3, is EAGVAQSPRYKIIEKRQSVAFWCNPISGHATLYWYQQILGQGPKLLIQFQNNGVVDDSQLPKDRFSAERLKGVDSTLKIQPAKLEDSAVYLCASSLVNGTDTQYFGPGTRLTVL.

V and J are TRBV11-3 and TRBJ2-7; TRBD2 is a possible D gene (6 bases). Germline V gene data show CDR1 as SGHNT and CDR2 as YENEEA. The CDR3 contains 14 residues. The V end lost 5 bases, the J end lost 0 bases, and 11 bases lay between the germline ends. The chain's CDR3 is CASSPGLSSYEQYF. The CDR3 coding sequence is TGTGCCAGCAGCCCGGGACTTAGCTCCTACGAGCAGTACTTC.

The chain recombines TRBV7-6 with TRBJ2-2; D is perhaps TRBD2 (5 bases). Trimming left V 8 bases short and J 0 bases short, with 10 bases between. This CDR3 region has 14 residues. From germline, CDR1 is SGHVS and CDR2 FNYEAQ. The CDR3 here is CASERDPNTGELFF. The CDR3 nucleotides are TGTGCCAGCGAGAGGGATCCGAACACCGGGGAGCTGTTTTTT. Filled out from reference TRBV7-6 and TRBJ2-2, the complete variable domain reads GAGVSQSPRYKVTKRGQDVALRCDPISGHVSLYWYRQALGQGPEFLTYFNYEAQQDKSGLPNDRFSAERPEGSISTLTIQRTEQRDSAMYRCASERDPNTGELFFGEGSRLTVL.

CDR3 in DNA: TGTGCCAGCAGCCAAAGCAGGGTCGGCGAGCAGTACGTC. Protein sequence: CASSQSRVGEQYV. The V gene is TRBV14, the J gene TRBJ2-7, with D maybe TRBD1 (5 bases). The CDR3 is 13 residues long. V was pared by 2 bases and J by 6 bases, with 11 bases between. Germline CDR1 reads SGHDN; CDR2 reads FVKESK.

A word on this clone: At one end the junction does not follow the germline gene, possibly because of a read error. V usage is TRBV27 and J usage is TRBJ1-6; D not certain. The CDR3 sequence is 13 residues long. The germline V gene has CDR1 MNHEY and CDR2 SMNVEV (reference sequence). The CDR3 loop is CASSFSNNSPLHF. CDR3 DNA: TGTGCCAGCAGTTTCTCCAATAATTCACCCCTCCACTTT.

This sequence joins TRBV5-5 and TRBJ1-2, with D possibly matching TRBD1 (5 bases). The V end was cut by 0 bases, the J end by 8 bases, with 14 bases between. The germline gives CDR1 SGHKS, CDR2 YYEKEE (reference sequence). This CDR3 has 14 residues. The DNA of the CDR3 is TGTGCCAGCAGCTTGGCCCGCAGGGAGAAAGGCTACACCTTC. Its protein is CASSLARREKGYTF. The full variable domain, rest sourced from reference TRBV5-5 and TRBJ1-2, is DAGVTQSPTHLIKTRGQQVTLRCSPISGHKSVSWYQQVLGQGPQFIFQYYEKEERGRGNFPDRFSARQFPNYSSELNVNALLLGDSALYLCASSLARREKGYTFGSGTRLTVV.

This clone has only one observation. V usage is TRBV28 and J usage is TRBJ1-2; the D is unclear. Germline loops: CDR1 MDHEN, CDR2 SYDVKM. Trimming took off 8 bases at V and 4 bases at J, with 5 bases between the two ends. The CDR3 loop spans 10 amino acids. CDR3 in DNA: TGTGCCAGCCGGGGCTATGGCTACACCTTC. It encodes CASRGYGYTF.

The J gene is TRBJ1-5, the V gene TRBV4-1, with a weak D call TRBD1 (6 bases). Germline CDR1 and CDR2: MGHRA and YSYEKL. V lost 4 bases, J lost 2 bases, and 18 bases lay in between. The CDR3 is made up of 17 amino acids. The CDR3 spells CASSRTGRGMGNQPQHF. The DNA of the CDR3 is TGCGCCAGCAGCCGCACAGGGAGGGGTATGGGCAATCAGCCCCAGCATTTT.

This clone was observed once. The chain couples TRBV5-1 to TRBJ2-1; D is possibly TRBD1 or TRBD2 (5 bases each). From germline, CDR1 is SGHRS and CDR2 YFSETQ. V lost 3 bases and J lost 2, with 12 bases in between. The CDR3 spans 15 residues. DNA for the CDR3: TGCGCCAGCAGCTACCGGGACGGGACCTACAATGAGCAGTTCTTC. Translation: CASSYRDGTYNEQFF.

The chain joins TRBV5-4 to TRBJ2-1; D is possibly TRBD1 (6 bases). Germline CDR1 is SGHNT and CDR2 is YYREEE (reference sequence). Between the trimmed V and J ends, which lost 3 bases and 7 bases, there was a span of 20 bases. The CDR3 contains 16 residues. The CDR3, as DNA: TGTGCCAGCAGCTGGTCCGGGACATATACTGGGAATGAGCAGTTCTTC. Translating it yields CASSWSGTYTGNEQFF. The whole variable domain, filled in from reference TRBV5-4 and TRBJ2-1, reads ETGVTQSPTHLIKTRGQQVTLRCSSQSGHNTVSWYQQALGQGPQFIFQYYREEENGRGNFPPRFSGLQFPNYSSELNVNALELDDSALYLCASSWSGTYTGNEQFFGPGTRLTVL.

This clone showed up just a few times. V and J are TRBV5-4 and TRBJ2-1; D is unresolved. The germline gives CDR1 SGHNT, CDR2 YYREEE (reference sequence). V gave up 0 bases and J gave up 5 bases, with 9 bases separating them. This CDR3 comprises 14 residues. The chain's CDR3 is CASSLEARDNEQFF. CDR3 bases: TGTGCCAGCAGCTTGGAGGCTCGGGACAATGAGCAGTTCTTC.

The chain carries TRBV28 and TRBJ2-5; the match to TRBD1 covers 9 bases. The CDR3 spans 12 residues. V shed 6 bases, J shed 4 bases, and the junction held 0 bases outside the gene matches. Germline values: CDR1 MDHEN, CDR2 SYDVKM. The CDR3 loop reads CASRTGGETQYF. The CDR3 DNA is TGTGCCAGCAGGACAGGGGGAGAGACCCAGTACTTC.